The 20 T cell receptor beta chains listed next were all sequenced from one sample in a study of multiple sclerosis patients with progressive multifocal leukoencephalopathy. Using immunoSEQ multiplex PCR, the repertoire was profiled, and TCRdb retains in-frame clones only, with some absent. Of roughly 30,000 clones listed, approximately 90% are singletons. Indicated time point: time of PML onset. Specimen: PBMCs, collected from a patient treated with natalizumab. The source is a woman in her thirties or forties with progressive multifocal leukoencephalopathy.

The CDR3 region is CASSLGVSDPEQYF. The CDR3 DNA sequence: TGTGCCAGCAGCTTAGGGGTCTCGGATCCGGAGCAGTACTTC. This chain joins TRBV13 and TRBJ2-7; D gene uncertain. CDR3 length: 14 residues. Trimming removed 0 bases from V and 7 bases from J, with 13 bases in between. Germline assignment: CDR1 PRHDT and CDR2 FYEKMQ (reference sequence). Full variable domain (missing parts from reference TRBV13 and TRBJ2-7): AAGVIQSPRHLIKEKRETATLKCYPIPRHDTVYWYQQGPGQDPQFLISFYEKMQSDKGSIPDRFSAQQFSDYHSELNMSSLELGDSALYFCASSLGVSDPEQYFGPGTRLTVT.

The chain combines TRBV5-1 with TRBJ1-1, with TRBD1 matching over 10 bases. The CDR3 totals 17 residues. Germline trimming cut 4 bases from V and 1 base from J; bases unmatched to any gene: 10. Germline loops: CDR1 SGHRS, CDR2 YFSETQ. The CDR3 sequence: CASSTTGTGAANTEAFF. CDR3 DNA sequence: TGCGCCAGCAGCACCACCGGGACAGGGGCCGCGAACACTGAAGCTTTCTTT. Together with reference TRBV5-1 and TRBJ1-1, the CDR3 gives the full variable domain: KAGVTQTPRYLIKTRGQQVTLSCSPISGHRSVSWYQQTPGQGLQFLFEYFSETQRNKGNFPGRFSGRQFSNSRSEMNVSTLELGDSALYLCASSTTGTGAANTEAFFGQGTRLTVV.

The rearrangement links TRBV18 to TRBJ1-1; D is uncertain. CDR3 length: 15 amino acids. Trimming removed 3 bases from V and 2 bases from J, with 13 bases in between. Germline assignment: CDR1 KGHSH and CDR2 LQKENI. This chain's CDR3 is CASSPPPTVNTEAFF. In DNA form, the CDR3 reads TGTGCCAGCTCACCCCCTCCTACAGTTAACACTGAAGCTTTCTTT.

The V and J genes are TRBV27 and TRBJ2-7; 10 bases are a match to TRBD1. The CDR3 runs to 15 residues. Germline CDR1 reads MNHEY; CDR2 reads SMNVEV (reference sequence). V lost 5 bases and J lost 4; bases outside the gene matches: 8. CDR3 loop: CASSLEGQGFYEQYF. The CDR3 bases are TGTGCCAGCAGTCTAGAGGGACAGGGGTTTTACGAGCAGTACTTC.

The chain couples TRBV11-2 to TRBJ2-5, with TRBD2 matching over 8 bases. The DNA end favors TRBJ2-7, so the J call may be wrong. This CDR3 spans 14 amino acids. Looked up from germline, CDR1 is SGHAT and CDR2 is FQNNGV. As DNA, the CDR3 is TGTGCCAGCAGCGTAAGCGGGAGCCCCTACGAGCAGTACTTC. Protein product: CASSVSGSPYEQYF.

Only one count was recorded for this clone. The V gene is TRBV6-1, the J gene TRBJ2-3; D remains ambiguous. Germline loops: CDR1 MNHNS, CDR2 SASEGT. CDR3 length: 16 residues. The V gene lost 1 base and the J gene lost 3 bases, with 14 bases spanning the gap. CDR3 in DNA: TGTGCCAGCAGTGAAGGGGCAGGCGGCCTAACAGATACGCAGTATTTT. This gives the protein CASSEGAGGLTDTQYF.

The J gene is TRBJ2-2, the V gene TRBV25-1; the match to TRBD1 covers 7 bases. CDR3 length: 16 amino acids. From germline, CDR1 is MGHDK and CDR2 SYGVNS. J gave up 0 bases and V 3 bases, and 4 bases lay outside the gene matches. The chain's CDR3 is CASSEDGTANTGELFF. CDR3 sequence (DNA): TGTGCCAGCAGTGAGGATGGGACAGCGAACACCGGGGAGCTGTTTTTT. Combining the CDR3 with reference TRBV25-1 and TRBJ2-2 gives the whole variable domain EADIYQTPRYLVIGTGKKITLECSQTMGHDKMYWYQQDPGMELHLIHYSYGVNSTEKGDLSSESTVSRIRTEHFPLTLESARPSHTSQYLCASSEDGTANTGELFFGEGSRLTVL.

The V gene is TRBV7-3, the J gene TRBJ2-1; D may match TRBD1 or TRBD2 (5 bases each). CDR1 is SGHTA, CDR2 FQGTGA, per germline. The ends were cut back, 7 bases at V and 8 bases at J, with 18 bases in the middle. The CDR3 contains 14 residues. CDR3 sequence reads: CASTIGTSGDEQFF. CDR3 nucleotide sequence: TGTGCCAGCACCATAGGGACGAGTGGCGATGAGCAGTTCTTC.

This clone showed up just a few times. This rearrangement joins TRBV28 to TRBJ1-5, with 10 bases matching TRBD1. This CDR3 has 16 amino acids. Trimming at V came to 6 bases and at J to 7 bases, leaving 12 bases not matched to a gene. Germline assignment: CDR1 MDHEN and CDR2 SYDVKM. CDR3: CASSPRTGGSGQPQHF. In DNA form, the CDR3 reads TGTGCCAGCAGCCCCCGGACAGGGGGATCTGGGCAGCCCCAGCATTTT.

To note about this clone: The sample has other DNA sequences that encode this CDR3 too. This chain connects TRBV9 to TRBJ1-1; TRBD1 is a possible D gene (6 bases). CDR1 is SGDLS, CDR2 YYNGEE, per germline. This CDR3 contains 16 residues. Trimming took 0 bases from V and 4 from J, leaving 16 bases between them. The chain's CDR3 is CASSVGGARDFTEAFF. The DNA of the CDR3 is TGTGCCAGCAGCGTAGGGGGGGCGCGGGACTTCACTGAAGCTTTCTTT. The variable domain in full, with the rest retrieved from reference TRBV9 and TRBJ1-1, is DSGVTQTPKHLITATGQRVTLRCSPRSGDLSVYWYQQSLDQGLQFLIQYYNGEERAKGNILERFSAQQFPDLHSELNLSSLELGDSALYFCASSVGGARDFTEAFFGQGTRLTVV.

This chain connects TRBV7-9 to TRBJ1-1; no clear D gene. Germline V CDR1 and CDR2: SEHNR, FQNEAQ (reference sequence). CDR3 size: 12 residues. The V end lost 5 bases, the J end lost 4 bases, and 8 bases lay between the germline ends. The CDR3 nucleotides read TGTGCCAGCAGCCACCAGAGCACTGAAGCTTTCTTT. It codes for CASSHQSTEAFF.

The chain uses TRBV6-1 and TRBJ2-2; D gene uncertain. V was pared by 1 base and J by 3 bases, with 3 bases between. The CDR3 runs to 13 residues. The germline V gene has CDR1 MNHNS and CDR2 SASEGT. The CDR3 region has the DNA TGTGCCAGCAGTGAAGGGGACACCGGGGAGCTGTTTTTT. Its translation is CASSEGDTGELFF.

The V and J genes are TRBV19 and TRBJ2-1; the D is unclear. The CDR3 is 13 amino acids. V was shortened by 7 bases and J by 10 bases, with 17 bases between the two germline ends. Germline lookup yields CDR1 LNHDA and CDR2 SQIVND (reference sequence). The CDR3 DNA reads TGTGCCAGTACCCAGAGTCCCCTTGGGGAGCAGTTCTTC. It encodes CASTQSPLGEQFF.

This clone has more than one count but fewer than ten. Other DNA sequences in the same sample also yield this CDR3. The J gene is TRBJ2-2, the V gene TRBV5-8; tentative D call: TRBD1 (6 bases). The length of the CDR3 is 13 residues. CDR1 and CDR2 from the germline V gene are SGHTS and YDEGEE. Deletions cut 3 bases from V and 8 bases from J, with 11 bases between. The DNA of the CDR3 is TGTGCCAGCAGCTACAGGGTTGGTGGGGAGCTGTTTTTT. Encoded protein: CASSYRVGGELFF.

The V call is TRBV5-6, the J call TRBJ1-1; TRBD1 matches at 8 bases. The CDR3 length is 16 residues. J was trimmed by 1 base and V by 0 bases; bases with no gene match: 5. The germline gives CDR1 SGHDT, CDR2 YYEEEE. The CDR3 DNA sequence: TGTGCCAGCAGCTTGGACAGGGGGATAAAGAACACTGAAGCTTTCTTT. Its protein product is CASSLDRGIKNTEAFF.

The chain is built from TRBV30 and TRBJ1-1; TRBD1 is a possible D gene (5 bases). V was clipped by 4 bases and J by 4 bases, with 13 bases between them. CDR1 and CDR2 (germline): GTSNPN, SVGIG (reference sequence). The CDR3 has 13 amino acids. CDR3 bases: TGTGCCTGGATGGACATATTTGGCACTGAAGCTTTCTTT. Translated: CAWMDIFGTEAFF.

The chain couples TRBV19 to TRBJ1-5; D not certain. Germline assignment: CDR1 LNHDA and CDR2 SQIVND (reference sequence). This CDR3 is built from 15 residues. Trimming pared 0 bases from V and 1 base from J, leaving 7 bases between. In nucleotides, the CDR3 is TGTGCCAGTAGTATAGACAGGCAGAGCAATCAGCCCCAGCATTTT. Translating gives CASSIDRQSNQPQHF.

The V and J genes are TRBV11-3 and TRBJ2-7; a weak D match, TRBD2 (6 bases). The CDR3 has 15 amino acids. Germline CDR1 SGHNT, CDR2 YENEEA. Trimming left V 1 base short and J 0 bases short, with 10 bases between. Here the CDR3 reads CASSLGLAHSYEQYF. CDR3 DNA sequence: TGTGCCAGCAGCTTAGGGCTAGCGCACTCCTACGAGCAGTACTTC.

The CDR3 spells CASSAGRNYEQYF. In DNA, the CDR3 is TGTGCCAGCAGCGCTGGACGGAACTACGAGCAGTACTTC. The chain joins TRBV7-2 to TRBJ2-7; D is uncertain. V dropped 5 bases and J dropped 3 bases, with 11 bases sitting between them. The CDR3 has 13 amino acids. Germline assignment: CDR1 SGHTA and CDR2 FQGNSA.

The chain recombines TRBV25-1 with TRBJ2-5, with 7 positions matching TRBD2. The length of the CDR3 is 16 residues. CDR1 and CDR2 from the germline V gene are MGHDK and SYGVNS. Trimming removed 2 bases from V and 1 base from J; junction bases left unmatched: 7. CDR3 coding DNA: TGTGCCAGCAGTGAAGAAAGCGGGGTAGGCCAAGAGACCCAGTACTTC. Amino acids: CASSEESGVGQETQYF.